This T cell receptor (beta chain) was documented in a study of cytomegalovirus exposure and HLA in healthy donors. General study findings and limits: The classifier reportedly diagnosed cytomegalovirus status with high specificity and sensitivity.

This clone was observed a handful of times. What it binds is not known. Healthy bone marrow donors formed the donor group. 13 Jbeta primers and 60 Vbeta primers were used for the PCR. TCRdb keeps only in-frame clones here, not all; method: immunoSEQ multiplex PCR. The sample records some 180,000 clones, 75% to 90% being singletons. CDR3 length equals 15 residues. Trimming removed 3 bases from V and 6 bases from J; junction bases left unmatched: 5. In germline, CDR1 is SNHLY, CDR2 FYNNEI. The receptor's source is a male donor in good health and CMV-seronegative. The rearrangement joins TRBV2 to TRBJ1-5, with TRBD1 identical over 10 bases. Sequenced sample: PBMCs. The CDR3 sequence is CASSEDRTGGQPQHF. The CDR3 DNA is TGTGCCAGCAGTGAGGATAGGACAGGGGGTCAGCCCCAGCATTTT.